These 24 T cell receptor beta chains originate from one sample sequenced in a study of T cells in Graves' hyperthyroidism and ophthalmopathy. Amplified TCR beta CDR3 regions derived from RNA transcripts. The HTBI primer set was used in a first-round RT-PCR of the TCR CDR3. TCRdb independently ran MiXCR on the multiplex PCR reads; one entry per CDR3 protein. Here the sample spans 500,000 to 600,000 distinct CDR3 sequences, roughly a sixth being singletons. The sequencing input was blood. Receptors were obtained from a woman aged 18 to 35 with Graves' hyperthyroidism.

The chain employs TRBV30 and TRBJ2-7; TRBD2 matches 11 bases. The V and J ends lost 1 base and 2 bases, in that order; junction bases with no gene match: 7. The CDR3 sequence is 16 residues long. Germline V gene sequence: CDR1 GTSNPN, CDR2 SVGIG (reference sequence). Here the CDR3 reads CAWSGSLAGGAYEQYF. CDR3 DNA sequence: TGTGCCTGGAGTGGGAGCCTAGCGGGAGGCGCCTACGAGCAGTACTTC.

This clonotype has at least ten counts. The rearrangement links TRBV27 to TRBJ1-1; D gene unclear. V was shortened by 6 bases and J by 1 base, with 12 bases between the two germline ends. CDR1 MNHEY and CDR2 SMNVEV come from the germline V gene (reference sequence). The CDR3 runs to 14 residues. This CDR3 is CASRYSGGNTEAFF. The CDR3 coding sequence is TGTGCCAGCAGGTATTCGGGAGGGAACACTGAAGCTTTCTTT.

Only a few counts were recorded for this clonotype. This rearrangement joins TRBV19 to TRBJ2-2; 9 nucleotides line up with TRBD2. J gave up 4 bases and V 5 bases, and 8 bases lay outside the gene matches. Germline CDR1 reads LNHDA; CDR2 reads SQIVND (reference sequence). This CDR3 has 16 amino acids. The CDR3 nucleotides read TGTGCCAGTAGTCACCCCCTAGCGGGACCCACCGGGGAGCTGTTTTTT. Protein product: CASSHPLAGPTGELFF.

This clonotype has at least ten counts. The rearrangement joins TRBV7-9 to TRBJ2-1; 7 nucleotides agree with TRBD1. The CDR3 loop spans 20 amino acids. V gave up 3 bases and J gave up 2 bases; unmatched junction bases: 19. Per the germline V gene, CDR1 is SEHNR and CDR2 is FQNEAQ (reference sequence). The CDR3 protein is CASSFYPGGSSFFPYNEQFF. The DNA for the CDR3 is TGTGCCAGCAGCTTCTACCCAGGGGGTAGTTCCTTTTTCCCCTACAATGAGCAGTTCTTC.

This clonotype came up a few times. The chain has TRBV19 and TRBJ1-5, with TRBD1 matching 10 bases. V was clipped by 3 bases and J by 1 base; unmatched bases: 6. CDR1 is LNHDA, CDR2 SQIVND, per germline (reference sequence). The CDR3 consists of 17 residues. The DNA for the CDR3 is TGTGCCAGTAGTATTCGAGGGGGACAGGGGAGCAATCAGCCCCAGCATTTT. It translates to CASSIRGGQGSNQPQHF.

The sample holds a few counts of this clonotype. This rearrangement joins TRBV29-1 to TRBJ1-2; D may be TRBD1 (6 bases). This CDR3 region has 15 residues. Trimming removed 4 bases from V and 4 bases from J, with 19 bases in between. Per the germline V gene, CDR1 is SQVTM and CDR2 is ANQGSEA. The CDR3 is CSVAGGKSPAYGYTF. The CDR3 bases are TGCAGCGTTGCGGGGGGCAAATCCCCGGCCTATGGCTACACCTTC.

This clonotype was detected a few times. J is TRBJ1-2 and V is TRBV19; unclear D gene. The CDR3 is 16 amino acids. The germline CDR1 and CDR2 sequences are LNHDA and SQIVND (reference sequence). V lost 6 bases and J lost 8, with 25 bases in between. CDR3 region: CASSQLVPTGFQGYTF. Written as DNA, the CDR3 is TGTGCCAGTAGCCAACTAGTCCCAACGGGATTTCAGGGCTACACCTTC.

There are a few counts of this clonotype. This chain joins TRBV5-1 and TRBJ2-1, with TRBD2 matching 8 bases. Trimming cost V 4 bases and J 2 bases; bases outside gene matches: 8. Germline CDR1 SGHRS, CDR2 YFSETQ. This CDR3 has 16 amino acids. The CDR3: CASSGGLAPTYNEQFF. Here the CDR3 DNA reads TGCGCCAGCAGCGGAGGACTAGCCCCCACCTACAATGAGCAGTTCTTC. Full variable domain (remainder filled in from reference TRBV5-1 and TRBJ2-1): KAGVTQTPRYLIKTRGQQVTLSCSPISGHRSVSWYQQTPGQGLQFLFEYFSETQRNKGNFPGRFSGRQFSNSRSEMNVSTLELGDSALYLCASSGGLAPTYNEQFFGPGTRLTVL.

This clonotype showed up many times. The chain is built from TRBV20-1 and TRBJ2-3, with 7 bases aligning to TRBD1. V shed 7 bases, J shed 3 bases, and the junction held 7 bases outside the gene matches. This CDR3 region has 13 residues. The germline CDR1 and CDR2 sequences are DFQATT and SNEGSKA (reference sequence). CDR3 in amino acids: CSGLRGRTDTQYF. DNA of the CDR3: TGCAGTGGGCTGAGGGGGCGTACAGATACGCAGTATTTT.

This clonotype was recorded at least ten times. The CDR3 DNA sequence: TGTGCCAGCAGATCCCTAGCGGGAAAAGGGGAGCAGTTCTTC. Encoded protein: CASRSLAGKGEQFF. This chain connects TRBV28 to TRBJ2-1, with 9 bases identical to TRBD2. V lost 6 bases and J lost 10; bases outside the gene matches: 10. The CDR3 sequence is 14 residues long. The germline gives CDR1 MDHEN, CDR2 SYDVKM.

The J gene is TRBJ1-5, the V gene TRBV29-1, with D hard to call. Germline CDR1 SQVTM, CDR2 ANQGSEA. V lost 2 bases and J 6 bases, leaving 11 bases between the germline ends. The CDR3 is 13 amino acids. CDR3 loop: CSVEWLPGQPQHF. CDR3 nucleotide sequence: TGCAGCGTTGAATGGCTCCCGGGTCAGCCCCAGCATTTT.

At least ten counts were recorded for this clonotype. The chain is built from TRBV11-3 and TRBJ2-3, with 8 bases identical to TRBD2. Germline CDR1 SGHNT, CDR2 YENEEA. Trimming cost V 7 bases and J 2 bases; bases outside gene matches: 5. The CDR3 is made up of 14 amino acids. In DNA form, the CDR3 reads TGTGCCAGCACGGGAGGGTTCCACACAGATACGCAGTATTTT. Protein product: CASTGGFHTDTQYF.

The V call is TRBV24-1, the J call TRBJ1-2; D uncertain. The CDR3 extends over 12 amino acids. V dropped 6 bases and J dropped 1 base, with 5 bases sitting between them. Germline V lookup: CDR1 KGHDR, CDR2 SFDVKD. CDR3 protein: CATSTDNYGYTF. CDR3 DNA sequence: TGTGCCACCAGTACAGATAACTATGGCTACACCTTC.

The V gene is TRBV7-9, the J gene TRBJ1-1; weak D call: TRBD1 (6 bases). Trimming removed 4 bases at V and 4 bases at J, with 16 bases between. The CDR3 length is 15 residues. The germline gives CDR1 SEHNR, CDR2 FQNEAQ (reference sequence). CDR3 coding DNA: TGTGCCAGCAGCTGGGGGGGGGCCGGGAGCACTGAAGCTTTCTTT. Protein: CASSWGGAGSTEAFF.

This rearrangement joins TRBV5-1 to TRBJ2-7, with D possibly being TRBD2 (6 bases). The CDR3 spans 17 residues. Germline CDR1 and CDR2: SGHRS and YFSETQ. V shed 0 bases and J shed 0 bases, with 16 bases lying between them. CDR3 amino acids: CASSLAAGRPRSYEQYF. For the CDR3, the DNA is TGCGCCAGCAGCTTGGCCGCGGGGAGACCTCGCTCCTACGAGCAGTACTTC.

This clonotype was detected a few times. One junction end disagrees with the germline gene, perhaps due to a read error. The rearrangement links TRBV20-1 to TRBJ2-7, with 7 bases that match TRBD1. The CDR3 length is 14 residues. Germline V gives CDR1 DFQATT, CDR2 SNEGSKA (reference sequence). The CDR3 nucleotides read TGCAGTACTAGTACCGGACAGGATTCAGGGGAGCAGTACTTC. Protein product: CSTSTGQDSGEQYF.

The gene calls are TRBV7-2 and TRBJ2-7, with 10 bases that match TRBD1. The CDR3 spans 14 residues. With 4 bases clipped from V and 5 bases from J, the junction kept 5 bases outside the gene matches. Germline values: CDR1 SGHTA, CDR2 FQGNSA. CDR3 amino acids: CASSSGTGANEQYF. CDR3 bases: TGTGCCAGCAGCTCCGGGACAGGGGCCAACGAGCAGTACTTC.

This clonotype was found many times. This rearrangement joins TRBV3-1 to TRBJ1-3; D is unclear. The CDR3 length is 14 residues. Trimming removed 0 bases from V and 0 bases from J, with 3 bases in between. CDR1 LGHDT and CDR2 YNNKEL come from the germline V gene (reference sequence). The DNA of the CDR3 is TGTGCCAGCAGCCAAGATGGCTCTGGAAACACCATATATTTT. It is translated as CASSQDGSGNTIYF.

The chain has TRBV20-1 and TRBJ1-2, with 10 bases lining up with TRBD1. Losses at the gene ends were 1 base for V and 7 bases for J; bases not matched to a gene: 3. There are 13 residues in the CDR3. Germline CDR1 DFQATT, CDR2 SNEGSKA (reference sequence). The CDR3 nucleotides read TGCAGTGCTAGAGGACAGGGGGCTGGTGGCTACACCTTC. Translation gives CSARGQGAGGYTF.

This clonotype came up a few times. No conserved phenylalanine or tryptophan ends this CDR3, so it is likely a read error. The V and J genes are TRBV5-1 and TRBJ2-1, with 8 bases matching TRBD2. The CDR3 spans 15 residues. Germline lookup yields CDR1 SGHRS and CDR2 YFSETQ. After removal of 4 bases from V and 0 bases from J, the junction contained 3 bases not matched to a gene. The CDR3 nucleotides read TGCGCCAGCAGCGAACTAGCGGTCTCCTACAATGAGCAGTTCCTC. Amino acid sequence: CASSELAVSYNEQFL.

This clonotype was seen ten or more times. The chain carries TRBV18 and TRBJ1-2; no definite D call. Germline CDR1 reads KGHSH; CDR2 reads LQKENI. This CDR3 is built from 13 residues. V dropped 4 bases and J dropped 7 bases, with 13 bases sitting between them. The DNA of the CDR3 is TGTGCCAGCTCACTGGACCTGGCGGGTGGCTACACCTTC. Translating it yields CASSLDLAGGYTF.

This clonotype was observed a few times. V usage is TRBV14 and J usage is TRBJ1-6, with 10 positions matching TRBD1. Germline V gene data show CDR1 as SGHDN and CDR2 as FVKESK. V shed 4 bases, J shed 9 bases, and the junction held 12 bases outside the gene matches. This CDR3 comprises 17 residues. CDR3 bases: TGTGCCAGCAGCCTCCTCCCCCTGGGACAGGGGCTTTCACCCCTCCACTTT. It yields the protein CASSLLPLGQGLSPLHF. Combining the CDR3 with reference TRBV14 and TRBJ1-6 gives the whole variable domain EAGVTQFPSHSVIEKGQTVTLRCDPISGHDNLYWYRRVMGKEIKFLLHFVKESKQDESGMPNNRFLAERTGGTYSTLKVQPAELEDSGVYFCASSLLPLGQGLSPLHFGNGTRLTVT.

Regarding this clonotype: Since a much larger clone is just one base distant, this may be a read error. The chain employs TRBV6-5 and TRBJ2-1; 8 bases fit TRBD2. With the DNA end fitting TRBJ2-7 better, the J assignment may be wrong. Germline CDR1 is MNHEY and CDR2 is SVGAGI. This CDR3 has 18 residues. CDR3 bases: TGTGCCAGCAGTTTTCCCGCGGGGGGCTTTACCTCCTACAATGAGCAGTACTTC. Its protein product is CASSFPAGGFTSYNEQYF.

The chain carries TRBV5-4 and TRBJ2-5; the D gene is possibly TRBD1 (6 bases). The CDR3 sequence is 18 residues long. The V end was cut by 2 bases, the J end by 4 bases, with 24 bases between. Germline V gives CDR1 SGHNT, CDR2 YYREEE (reference sequence). The CDR3 DNA reads TGTGCCAGCAGCTTAATGCAAGGGGGATCCCTTTCCTCAGAGACCCAGTACTTC. Its translation is CASSLMQGGSLSSETQYF.